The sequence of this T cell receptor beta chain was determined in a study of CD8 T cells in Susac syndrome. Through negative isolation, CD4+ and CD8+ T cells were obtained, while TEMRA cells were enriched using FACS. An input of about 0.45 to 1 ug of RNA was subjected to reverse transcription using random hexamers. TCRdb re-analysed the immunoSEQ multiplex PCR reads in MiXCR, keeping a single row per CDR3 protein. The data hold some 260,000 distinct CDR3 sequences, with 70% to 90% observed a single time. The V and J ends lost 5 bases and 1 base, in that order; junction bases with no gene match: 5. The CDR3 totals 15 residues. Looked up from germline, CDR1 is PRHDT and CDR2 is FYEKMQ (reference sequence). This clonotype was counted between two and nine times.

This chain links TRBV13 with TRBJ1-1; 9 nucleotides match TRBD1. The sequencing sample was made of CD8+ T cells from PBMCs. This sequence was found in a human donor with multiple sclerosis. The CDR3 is CASSPRGQGNTEAFF. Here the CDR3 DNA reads TGTGCCAGCAGCCCAAGGGGACAGGGGAACACTGAAGCTTTCTTT.